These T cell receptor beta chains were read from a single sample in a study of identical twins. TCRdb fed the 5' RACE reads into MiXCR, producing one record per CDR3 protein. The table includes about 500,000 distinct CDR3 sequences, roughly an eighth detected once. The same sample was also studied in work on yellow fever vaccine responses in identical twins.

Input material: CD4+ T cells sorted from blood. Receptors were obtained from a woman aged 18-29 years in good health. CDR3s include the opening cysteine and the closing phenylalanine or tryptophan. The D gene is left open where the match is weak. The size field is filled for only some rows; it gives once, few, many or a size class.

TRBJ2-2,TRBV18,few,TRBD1,CASSPRDRDDTGELFF,TGTGCCAGCTCACCTCGGGACAGGGATGACACCGGGGAGCTGTTTTTT
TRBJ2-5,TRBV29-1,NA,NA,CSVVTGIQETQYF,TGCAGCGTGGTAACAGGGATCCAAGAGACCCAGTACTTC
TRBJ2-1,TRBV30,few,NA,CAWSVPLGEQFF,TGTGCCTGGAGTGTACCCTTGGGCGAGCAGTTCTTC
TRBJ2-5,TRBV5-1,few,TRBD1,CASSFGTGGKETQYF,TGCGCCAGCAGCTTCGGGACAGGGGGCAAAGAGACCCAGTACTTC
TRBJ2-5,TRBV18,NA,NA,CASSPPGAEETQYF,TGTGCCAGCTCACCACCGGGGGCCGAAGAGACCCAGTACTTC
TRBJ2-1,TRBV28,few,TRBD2,CASSPQQGLAGAFDEQFF,TGTGCCAGCAGTCCCCAACAAGGACTAGCGGGGGCATTCGATGAGCAGTTCTTC
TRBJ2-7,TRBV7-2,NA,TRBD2,CASSHRGLAGSSYEQYF,TGTGCCAGCAGCCACCGAGGACTAGCGGGGAGCTCCTACGAGCAGTACTTC
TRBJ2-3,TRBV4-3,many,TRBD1,CASSQRDSFTDTQYF,TGCGCCAGCAGCCAAAGGGACAGCTTCACAGATACGCAGTATTTT
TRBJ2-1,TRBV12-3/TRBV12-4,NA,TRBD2,CAFCPSGRGALYNEQFF,TGTGCCTTCTGCCCCTCCGGGAGGGGGGCTTTATACAATGAGCAGTTCTTC
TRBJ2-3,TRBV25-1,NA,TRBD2,CASSQTSVSTDTQYF,TGTGCCAGCAGCCAGACTAGCGTTAGCACAGATACGCAGTATTTT
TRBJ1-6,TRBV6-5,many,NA,CASRGPNSPLHF,TGTGCCAGCCGCGGACCTAATTCACCCCTCCACTTT
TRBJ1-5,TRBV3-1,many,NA,CASSQGAQPQHF,TGTGCCAGCAGCCAAGGGGCTCAGCCCCAGCATTTT